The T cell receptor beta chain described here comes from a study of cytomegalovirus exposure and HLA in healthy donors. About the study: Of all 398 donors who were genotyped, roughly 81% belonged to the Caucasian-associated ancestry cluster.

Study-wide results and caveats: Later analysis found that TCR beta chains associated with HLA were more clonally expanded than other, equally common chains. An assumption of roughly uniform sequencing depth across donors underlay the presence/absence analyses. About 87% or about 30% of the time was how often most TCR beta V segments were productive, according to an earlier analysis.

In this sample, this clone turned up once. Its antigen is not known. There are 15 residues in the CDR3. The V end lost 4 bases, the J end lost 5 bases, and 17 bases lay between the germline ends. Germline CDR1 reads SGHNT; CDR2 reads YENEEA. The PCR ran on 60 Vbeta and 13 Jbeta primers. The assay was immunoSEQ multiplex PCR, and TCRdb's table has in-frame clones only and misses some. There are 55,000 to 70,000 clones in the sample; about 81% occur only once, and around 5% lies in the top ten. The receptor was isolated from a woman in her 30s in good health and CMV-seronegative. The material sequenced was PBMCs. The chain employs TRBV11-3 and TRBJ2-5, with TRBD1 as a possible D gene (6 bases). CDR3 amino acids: CASSSQQGRGETQYF. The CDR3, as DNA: TGTGCCAGCAGCTCCCAACAGGGTCGGGGCGAGACCCAGTACTTC.